One and the same sample provided the 15 T cell receptor beta chains below, sequenced in a study of blood T cell repertoires in COVID-19 (dated by TCRdb to the early 2020s). Receptor libraries were prepared by the immunoSEQ multiplex PCR assay. Drawn from immuneACCESS, this table holds only the in-frame rearrangements with V and J called that TCRdb kept. Clones are partly lost; checked studies trace under half to an unresolved V gene and leave the rest unexplained. This sample gives about 130,000 clones in total; around 83% of them show up just once. The top ten hold 9.2% of the sample. Sequencing was performed on PBMCs or T cells enriched from blood (not recorded which). The receptors originated from a man aged 50-60 years who had recovered from COVID-19.

The chain recombines TRBV25-1 with TRBJ1-1; D remains ambiguous. Germline V lookup: CDR1 MGHDK, CDR2 SYGVNS. V was clipped by 4 bases and J by 4 bases, with 16 bases between them. The CDR3 totals 15 residues. CDR3 sequence reads: CASSGGLGGSTEAFF. For the CDR3, the DNA is TGTGCCAGCAGTGGCGGTCTGGGTGGGTCCACTGAAGCTTTCTTT.

To note about this clone: Other DNA sequences from this sample encode an identical CDR3 as well. The CDR3, as DNA: TGTGCCAGCAGCTCCCAGGGGCGACAGCCCCAGCATTTT. It encodes CASSSQGRQPQHF. V is TRBV7-2 and J is TRBJ1-5; maybe TRBD1 (6 bases). Germline lookup yields CDR1 SGHTA and CDR2 FQGNSA. The CDR3 extends over 13 amino acids. The V and J ends lost 4 bases and 7 bases respectively, with 11 bases between them.

V is TRBV4-2 and J is TRBJ2-1; a weak D match, TRBD2 (5 bases). Germline-derived CDR1 and CDR2 are LGHNA and YNFKEQ. V shed 0 bases and J shed 7 bases, with 10 bases lying between them. The CDR3 has 14 residues. The CDR3 is CASSQDLGRNEQFF. The CDR3 coding sequence is TGTGCCAGCAGCCAAGATCTAGGGAGAAATGAGCAGTTCTTC.

The J gene is TRBJ1-2, the V gene TRBV9, with 12 bases lining up with TRBD1. J was trimmed by 7 bases and V by 1 base; bases with no gene match: 5. Germline CDR1 and CDR2: SGDLS and YYNGEE. The CDR3 runs 15 residues. CDR3 residues: CASSVMGQGAIGYTF. In DNA, the CDR3 is TGTGCCAGCAGCGTAATGGGACAGGGGGCGATTGGCTACACCTTC.

V gene TRBV7-2 combines with J gene TRBJ1-2; no definite D call. The CDR3 runs to 12 residues. The ends were cut back, 5 bases at V and 4 bases at J, with 8 bases in the middle. In germline, CDR1 is SGHTA, CDR2 FQGNSA. Written as DNA, the CDR3 is TGTGCCAGCAGCGATTACACCTATGGCTACACCTTC. Translating it yields CASSDYTYGYTF.

V is TRBV5-6 and J is TRBJ1-1; D unclear. The CDR3 totals 13 residues. Germline loops: CDR1 SGHDT, CDR2 YYEEEE. V lost 4 bases and J lost 1, with 8 bases in between. CDR3 sequence reads: CASSRGRNTEAFF. CDR3 coding DNA: TGTGCCAGCAGCAGAGGTAGGAACACTGAAGCTTTCTTT.

The rearrangement links TRBV11-2 to TRBJ1-1, with no clear D. Per germline, CDR1 SGHAT and CDR2 FQNNGV. Deletions cut 3 bases from V and 5 bases from J, with 16 bases between. The CDR3 length is 15 residues. CDR3 sequence reads: CASSLDRVTTTEAFF. In DNA form, the CDR3 reads TGTGCCAGCAGCTTGGATCGGGTGACGACTACTGAAGCTTTCTTT. Filled out from reference TRBV11-2 and TRBJ1-1, the complete variable domain reads EAGVAQSPRYKIIEKRQSVAFWCNPISGHATLYWYQQILGQGPKLLIQFQNNGVVDDSQLPKDRFSAERLKGVDSTLKIQPAKLEDSAVYLCASSLDRVTTTEAFFGQGTRLTVV.

In its sample, this clone was seen a few times. The chain has TRBV6-5 and TRBJ1-3; weak D call: TRBD1 (5 bases). Looked up from germline, CDR1 is MNHEY and CDR2 is SVGAGI. Between the trimmed V and J ends, which lost 4 bases and 2 bases, there was a span of 15 bases. This CDR3 contains 16 residues. The chain's CDR3 is CASSSYTGGTGNTIYF. CDR3 DNA sequence: TGTGCCAGCAGTTCCTATACCGGGGGAACTGGAAACACCATATATTTT.

The gene calls are TRBV7-2 and TRBJ2-7; 8 bases map to TRBD1. This CDR3 region has 14 residues. Trimming removed 1 base from V and 4 bases from J; junction bases left unmatched: 3. Germline V gives CDR1 SGHTA, CDR2 FQGNSA. For the CDR3, the DNA is TGTGCCAGCAGCTTAGATACAGGGGGATACGAGCAGTACTTC. Its protein product is CASSLDTGGYEQYF.

The V call is TRBV16, the J call TRBJ1-4; TRBD1 matches 10 bases. With V trimmed by 4 bases and J by 6 bases, 11 bases remained unmatched. CDR3 length: 17 residues. Per germline, CDR1 KGHSY and CDR2 FQNENV. The CDR3, as DNA: TGTGCCAGCAGCCCCAAAATCCGGACAGGGGGAGATGAAAAACTGTTTTTT. Its protein product is CASSPKIRTGGDEKLFF. Full variable domain (remainder filled in from reference TRBV16 and TRBJ1-4): GEEVAQTPKHLVRGEGQKAKLYCAPIKGHSYVFWYQQVLKNEFKFLISFQNENVFDETGMPKERFSAKCLPNSPCSLEIQATKLEDSAVYFCASSPKIRTGGDEKLFFGSGTQLSVL.

The gene calls are TRBV7-2 and TRBJ2-7, with D tentatively TRBD1 (5 bases). Germline CDR1 is SGHTA and CDR2 is FQGNSA. The CDR3 contains 17 residues. With 1 base removed from V and 0 bases from J, the gap between germline ends came to 16 bases. Written as DNA, the CDR3 is TGTGCCAGCAGCTTAGAAAGGGCAGGGCTGAGCTCCTACGAGCAGTACTTC. Its translation: CASSLERAGLSSYEQYF.

The rearrangement uses TRBV7-9 and TRBJ2-2; D is uncertain. The CDR3 sequence is 12 residues long. From germline, CDR1 is SEHNR and CDR2 FQNEAQ (reference sequence). The V and J ends lost 3 bases and 8 bases respectively, with 7 bases between them. This CDR3 is CASSFLKGELFF. Written as DNA, the CDR3 is TGTGCCAGCAGCTTCCTTAAAGGGGAGCTGTTTTTT.

The chain combines TRBV5-1 with TRBJ2-7; tentative D call: TRBD1 (6 bases). V was trimmed by 0 bases and J by 8 bases, leaving 21 bases between them. The CDR3 totals 16 residues. The V gene's germline CDR1 is SGHRS and CDR2 YFSETQ. The CDR3 is CASSLESGTGMEKQYF. CDR3 nucleotides: TGCGCCAGCAGCTTGGAATCGGGCACAGGGATGGAGAAGCAGTACTTC.

The CDR3: CASSLSTGGPQWQFF. In DNA, the CDR3 is TGTGCCAGCAGTTTATCGACAGGGGGGCCCCAATGGCAGTTCTTC. This chain links TRBV28 with TRBJ2-1; 9 bases map to TRBD1. CDR1 and CDR2 from the germline V gene are MDHEN and SYDVKM. CDR3 size: 15 residues. After removal of 1 base from V and 12 bases from J, the junction contained 10 bases not matched to a gene.

This CDR3 reads CAISLDSSYNSPLHF. The CDR3 nucleotides read TGTGCCATCAGTTTAGACAGCTCCTATAATTCACCCCTCCACTTT. The rearrangement links TRBV10-3 to TRBJ1-6, with D maybe TRBD1 (5 bases). The CDR3 sequence is 15 residues long. The V end was cut by 5 bases, the J end by 0 bases, with 8 bases between. The V gene's germline CDR1 is ENHRY and CDR2 SYGVKD.